This is a list of T cell receptor beta chains from one sample in a study of response to subunit inactivated influenza vaccine. TCRdb called the RT-PCR reads again in MiXCR, with one record for every CDR3 protein. Counted here are approximately 530,000 distinct CDR3 sequences, about 7.2% occurring once; the ten biggest clones make up around 14%. The specimen was PBMCs from blood, collected less than 25 months after vaccination. The receptors here all came from a man between 50 and 69 years old who received an inactivated influenza vaccine. The CDR3 runs from the conserved cysteine through the conserved F or W. D genes are given only for firm matches. Size tells how often a clone was seen (once, few, many) or the class of an expanded clone, and some rows leave it out.

-,TRBJ2-5,few,TRBV7-2,CASNPMGRETQYF,TGTGCCAGCAATCCAATGGGGCGGGAGACCCAGTACTTC
TRBD1,TRBJ2-5,-,TRBV9,CASSADRGWETQYF,TGTGCCAGCAGCGCGGACAGGGGTTGGGAGACCCAGTACTTC
-,TRBJ2-4,-,TRBV13,CASSSTELAKNIQYF,TGTGCCAGCAGCTCAACGGAACTAGCCAAAAACATTCAGTACTTC
TRBD1,TRBJ1-1,few,TRBV12-3/TRBV12-4,CASRRDRVTTEAFF,TGTGCCAGCAGGAGGGACAGGGTAACCACTGAAGCTTTCTTT
-,TRBJ2-3,many,TRBV29-1,CSVDGQGRDTQYF,TGCAGCGTTGATGGGCAGGGGAGAGATACGCAGTATTTT
TRBD1,TRBJ1-4,-,TRBV4-3,CASSQGDREGEKLFF,TGCGCCAGCAGCCAAGGGGACAGGGAGGGAGAAAAACTGTTTTTT
-,TRBJ1-1,-,TRBV6-1,CASSPPGGVNFGAFF,TGTGCCAGCAGTCCGCCCGGTGGAGTCAACTTTGGAGCTTTCTTT
-,TRBJ2-3,-,TRBV7-3,CASSPGGQPDTQYF,TGTGCCAGCAGCCCCGGGGGACAGCCAGATACGCAGTATTTT
-,TRBJ2-5,-,TRBV28,CASSRLGNQETQYF,TGTGCCAGCAGTCGGCTAGGGAACCAAGAGACCCAGTACTTC
-,TRBJ2-1,few,TRBV29-1,CSGGIEAGPNEQFF,TGCAGCGGGGGCATCGAGGCGGGCCCTAATGAGCAGTTCTTC
-,TRBJ2-1,-,TRBV5-4,CASSFSGFEQFF,TGTGCCAGCAGCTTTTCTGGCTTCGAGCAGTTCTTC
-,TRBJ2-7,-,TRBV6-2/TRBV6-3,CASSYPRGRSYEQYF,TGTGCCAGCAGTTACCCACGGGGACGGTCCTACGAGCAGTACTTC
-,TRBJ2-3,-,TRBV29-1,CSVERGADTQYF,TGCAGCGTTGAAAGGGGGGCTGATACGCAGTATTTT
-,TRBJ2-7,few,TRBV6-2/TRBV6-3,CASSYSRTGTYEQYF,TGTGCCAGCAGTTACTCGAGGACGGGTACATACGAGCAGTACTTC
-,TRBJ2-1,few,TRBV5-8,CASSPMDSLQDEQFF,TGTGCCAGCAGCCCTATGGACTCACTCCAGGATGAGCAGTTCTTC
TRBD2,TRBJ2-7,-,TRBV14,CASSQGLASEQYF,TGTGCCAGCAGCCAAGGACTAGCGAGCGAGCAGTACTTC
TRBD1,TRBJ2-5,-,TRBV6-1,CASTTGVRETQYF,TGTGCCAGCACTACAGGGGTCAGAGAGACCCAGTACTTC
-,TRBJ1-5,-,TRBV19,CATARGTNQPQHF,TGTGCCACTGCGAGGGGTACCAATCAGCCCCAGCATTTT
-,TRBJ2-1,many,TRBV15,CATKKSLSSENNEQFF,TGTGCCACTAAGAAGAGCCTCTCCTCGGAGAACAATGAGCAGTTCTTC
-,TRBJ2-7,-,TRBV20-1,CSARAPLYYEQYF,TGCAGTGCTAGAGCCCCACTATACTACGAGCAGTACTTC
TRBD1,TRBJ1-4,-,TRBV5-1,CASSFFPRDRGLTNEKLFF,TGCGCCAGCAGCTTTTTCCCCCGGGACAGGGGGCTGACTAATGAAAAACTGTTTTTT
TRBD2,TRBJ2-5,-,TRBV29-1,CSVGGASGSGETQYF,TGCAGCGTGGGGGGAGCTAGCGGGAGTGGAGAGACCCAGTACTTC
-,TRBJ2-7,once,TRBV2,CASRAGVEGTYEQYF,TGTGCCAGCAGGGCCGGGGTGGAGGGGACGTACGAGCAGTACTTC
-,TRBJ2-5,-,TRBV5-1,CASSLEISTGAPQETQYF,TGCGCCAGCAGCTTGGAAATCTCGACAGGAGCTCCCCAAGAGACCCAGTACTTC
-,TRBJ2-5,many,TRBV12-3/TRBV12-4,CASSGWTEELQETQYF,TGTGCCAGCAGTGGATGGACAGAGGAATTACAAGAGACCCAGTACTTC
TRBD2,TRBJ2-3,few,TRBV29-1,CSVTRTSGYTDTQYF,TGCAGCGTTACCCGGACTAGCGGTTACACAGATACGCAGTATTTT
-,TRBJ1-2,-,TRBV29-1,CSVEGGTRGYTF,TGCAGCGTTGAAGGGGGTACGCGGGGCTACACCTTC
-,TRBJ1-2,-,TRBV6-1,CATKKPGLYGYTF,TGTGCCACCAAGAAACCAGGGCTTTATGGCTACACCTTC
-,TRBJ2-1,-,TRBV9,CASAFGDGSYNEQFF,TGTGCCAGCGCCTTCGGGGACGGCTCCTACAATGAGCAGTTCTTC
TRBD1,TRBJ1-2,many,TRBV5-6,CASSLKTGGSYGYTF,TGTGCCAGCAGCCTAAAGACAGGGGGAAGCTATGGCTACACCTTC
-,TRBJ2-1,-,TRBV7-8,CASSPTDPYNEQFF,TGTGCCAGCAGCCCCACTGATCCATACAATGAGCAGTTCTTC
-,TRBJ2-5,-,TRBV20-1,CSARGGAVQETQYF,TGCAGTGCTAGAGGAGGGGCAGTACAAGAGACCCAGTACTTC
-,TRBJ2-4,few,TRBV7-2,CASSLDLIQYF,TGTGCCAGCAGCTTAGATCTTATTCAGTACTTC